This T cell receptor (beta chain) was recovered during a study of CD8 T cells in Susac syndrome. This clonotype has only one observation. Sequencing of TCR beta drew on CD8+ and CD4+ T cells from blood. Negative isolation was used for CD8+ and CD4+ T cells, and FACS enrichment was applied to TEMRA cells. An amount of RNA that ranged from about 0.45 to 1 ug was reverse transcribed with random hexamers. By means of immunoSEQ multiplex PCR, TCR beta CDR3 spanning 54 Vbeta and 13 Jbeta underwent amplification. Using its own MiXCR run on the immunoSEQ multiplex PCR reads, TCRdb lists one record per CDR3 protein. The sample lists about 140,000 distinct CDR3 sequences, approximately 95% occurring once. The CDR3 totals 15 residues. Trimming took off 2 bases at V and 5 bases at J, with 16 bases between the two ends. Germline CDR1 is MNHEY and CDR2 is SVGAGI.

The J gene is TRBJ2-7, the V gene TRBV6-5, with D tentatively TRBD2 (6 bases). Sample: CD4+ T cells from PBMCs. The origin of this receptor is a human donor in good health. As DNA, the CDR3 is TGTGCCAGCAGTTACGTGGGTCAGGGAGGCGACGAGCAGTACTTC. It yields the protein CASSYVGQGGDEQYF.